The clone carrying this T cell receptor (beta chain) showed up just a few times. This entry belongs to a study of blood T cell repertoires in COVID-19. Across the whole study: PBMCs, B-cell-depleted T cells, or T cells provided the cDNA or gDNA that made up the material.

The germline gives CDR1 SNHLY, CDR2 FYNNEI. The trim removed 6 bases at V and 4 bases at J, leaving 6 bases unmatched. The CDR3 has 14 residues. Method: immunoSEQ multiplex PCR; TCRdb's copy keeps in-frame clones and lacks some. The sample contains under 400,000 clones, approximately 86% of which appear only once. The chain combines TRBV2 with TRBJ1-2; 9 positions agree with TRBD1. The TCR originated in a woman in her forties with acute COVID-19. What was sequenced was PBMCs or T cells enriched from blood (not recorded which). Here the CDR3 DNA reads TGTGCCAGCAGGAGGGACAGGGCGCTCTATGGCTACACCTTC. Translated: CASRRDRALYGYTF.